This T cell receptor (beta chain) was obtained from a study of technical replicates of blood from several donors (dated by TCRdb to between 2016 and 2019). V sheds 3 bases and J sheds 5 bases, leaving 12 bases between their ends. The CDR3 holds 14 amino acids from the cysteine to the phenylalanine. The CDR3 DNA has 42 bases and is translated from base 1. According to the germline V gene (reference sequence), CDR1 reads MNHEY and CDR2 reads SMNVEV. On this clone itself: Its antigen is still unknown. No much larger clone exists at a distance of one base, and base qualities are not known.

The method behind the library was the immunoSEQ multiplex PCR assay. TCRdb mirrors the immuneACCESS table, restricted to in-frame sequences. Some clones are absent from its copies; in checked studies, under half trace to an unresolved V gene, and the reason for the others is unknown. The sample table records 25,000 to 40,000 clones; roughly nine tenths of these occur just once. The ten biggest clones cover roughly 4% of the sample. Sequenced sample: PBMCs. The sequence links TRBV27 to TRBJ2-3; possibly the D gene is TRBD2, per 6 matching bases. The receptor was isolated from a human donor in good health. Some clones in this sample may be carry-over from other donors' samples. The nucleotide sequence is given as TGTGCCAGCAGTTTCTCACTAGCTGGAGATACGCAGTATTTT. It is translated as CASSFSLAGDTQYF.